The 6 T cell receptor beta chains listed next were all sequenced from one sample in a study of cytomegalovirus exposure and HLA in healthy donors. PCR involved 60 Vbeta and 13 Jbeta primers. The protocol was immunoSEQ multiplex PCR, while the TCRdb copy is restricted to in-frame clones and leaves out a portion. In the table there are nearly 200,000 clones, approximately 85% of which are singletons. The specimen sequenced was PBMCs. The receptor set was obtained from a woman in her fifties or sixties in good health and CMV-seropositive.

This chain connects TRBV2 to TRBJ1-3; TRBD1 is a possible D gene (5 bases). Germline V gene data show CDR1 as SNHLY and CDR2 as FYNNEI. The V end lost 6 bases, the J end lost 3 bases, and 15 bases lay between the germline ends. This CDR3 has 15 residues. CDR3 DNA: TGTGCCAGCAGGGCGGGGGGGTTTAGTGGAAACACCATATATTTT. This codes for CASRAGGFSGNTIYF.

The chain is built from TRBV28 and TRBJ2-7; the D gene is possibly TRBD1 (5 bases). The CDR3 length is 13 residues. Trimming cost V 8 bases and J 1 base, with 12 bases left between them. Looked up from germline, CDR1 is MDHEN and CDR2 is SYDVKM. As DNA, the CDR3 is TGTGCCAGCCGTAAGCAGGGATCCTACGAGCAGTACTTC. Its translation: CASRKQGSYEQYF.

V usage is TRBV28 and J usage is TRBJ1-4; 9 nucleotides align to TRBD1. Germline V gives CDR1 MDHEN, CDR2 SYDVKM. Trimming took 5 bases from V and 5 from J; bases not matched to a gene: 6. This CDR3 region has 15 residues. The DNA of the CDR3 is TGTGCCAGCAGTCCTCCCGGGACAGGGAATGAAAAACTGTTTTTT. Protein product: CASSPPGTGNEKLFF. The full variable domain, completed using reference TRBV28 and TRBJ1-4, is DVKVTQSSRYLVKRTGEKVFLECVQDMDHENMFWYRQDPGLGLRLIYFSYDVKMKEKGDIPEGYSVSREKKERFSLILESASTNQTSMYLCASSPPGTGNEKLFFGSGTQLSVL.

The sample holds one count of this clone. The CDR3 protein is CASSLLAGLRSSYNEQFF. The CDR3 DNA follows: TGCGCCAGCAGCTTGTTAGCGGGACTAAGGAGCTCCTACAATGAGCAGTTCTTC. V is TRBV5-1 and J is TRBJ2-1, with 8 nucleotides matching TRBD2. Per the germline V gene, CDR1 is SGHRS and CDR2 is YFSETQ. CDR3 size: 18 residues. With 1 base clipped from V and 0 bases from J, the junction kept 9 bases outside the gene matches. The entire variable domain, with the rest obtained from reference TRBV5-1 and TRBJ2-1, is as follows: KAGVTQTPRYLIKTRGQQVTLSCSPISGHRSVSWYQQTPGQGLQFLFEYFSETQRNKGNFPGRFSGRQFSNSRSEMNVSTLELGDSALYLCASSLLAGLRSSYNEQFFGPGTRLTVL.

The chain recombines TRBV5-6 with TRBJ2-7; 9 positions match TRBD1. The CDR3 covers 16 residues. The germline gives CDR1 SGHDT, CDR2 YYEEEE. V trimming: 0 bases; J trimming: 3 bases; junction bases outside the gene matches: 7. As DNA, the CDR3 is TGTGCCAGCAGCTTGGGTGTACAGGGGGCCCTCTACGAGCAGTACTTC. Translating gives CASSLGVQGALYEQYF.

This CDR3 reads CASSQASLAGEPTDTQYF. Here the CDR3 DNA reads TGTGCCAGCAGCCAAGCCAGCCTAGCGGGGGAACCCACAGATACGCAGTATTTT. The J gene is TRBJ2-3, the V gene TRBV14; 10 bases match TRBD2. CDR3 size: 18 residues. The V gene's germline CDR1 is SGHDN and CDR2 FVKESK. J was trimmed by 2 bases and V by 1 base; bases with no gene match: 9.